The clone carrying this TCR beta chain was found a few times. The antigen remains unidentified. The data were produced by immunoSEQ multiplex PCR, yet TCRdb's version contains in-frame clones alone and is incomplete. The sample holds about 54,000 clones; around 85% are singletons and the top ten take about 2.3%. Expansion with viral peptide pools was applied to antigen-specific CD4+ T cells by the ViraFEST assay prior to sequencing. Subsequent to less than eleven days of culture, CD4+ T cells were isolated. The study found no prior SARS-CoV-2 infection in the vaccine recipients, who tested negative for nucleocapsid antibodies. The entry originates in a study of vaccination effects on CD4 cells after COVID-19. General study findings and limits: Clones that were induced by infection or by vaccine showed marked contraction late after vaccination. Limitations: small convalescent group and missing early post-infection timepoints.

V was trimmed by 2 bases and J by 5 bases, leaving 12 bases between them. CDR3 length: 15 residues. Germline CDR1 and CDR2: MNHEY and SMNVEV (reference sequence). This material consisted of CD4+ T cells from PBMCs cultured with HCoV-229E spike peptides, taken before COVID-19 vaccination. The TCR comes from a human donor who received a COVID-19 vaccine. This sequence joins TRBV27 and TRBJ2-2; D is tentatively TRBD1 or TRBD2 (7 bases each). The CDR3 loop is CASSLGQGGTGELFF. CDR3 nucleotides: TGTGCCAGCAGTTTAGGGCAGGGGGGGACCGGGGAGCTGTTTTTT.